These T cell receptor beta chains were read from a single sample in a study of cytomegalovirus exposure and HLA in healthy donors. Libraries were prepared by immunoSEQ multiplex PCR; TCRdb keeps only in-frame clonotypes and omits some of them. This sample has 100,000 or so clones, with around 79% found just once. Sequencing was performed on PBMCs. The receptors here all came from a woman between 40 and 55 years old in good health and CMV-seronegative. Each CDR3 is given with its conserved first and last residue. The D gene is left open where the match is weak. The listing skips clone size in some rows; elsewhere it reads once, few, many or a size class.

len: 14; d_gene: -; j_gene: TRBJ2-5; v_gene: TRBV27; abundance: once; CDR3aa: CASSLWSGGETQYF; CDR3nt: TGTGCCAGCAGTTTATGGTCGGGTGGGGAGACCCAGTACTTC
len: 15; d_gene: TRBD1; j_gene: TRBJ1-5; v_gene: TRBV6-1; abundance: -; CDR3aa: CASSGRDRVHQPQHF; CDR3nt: TGTGCCAGCAGTGGTCGGGACAGGGTTCATCAGCCCCAGCATTTT
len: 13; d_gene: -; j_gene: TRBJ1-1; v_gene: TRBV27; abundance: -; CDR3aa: CASSFQGNTEAFF; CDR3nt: TGTGCCAGCAGTTTTCAGGGGAACACTGAAGCTTTCTTT
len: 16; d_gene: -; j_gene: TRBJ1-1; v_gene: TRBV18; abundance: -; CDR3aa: CASSPPNGAGGTEAFF; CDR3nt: TGTGCCAGCTCACCACCGAACGGAGCGGGTGGCACTGAAGCTTTCTTT
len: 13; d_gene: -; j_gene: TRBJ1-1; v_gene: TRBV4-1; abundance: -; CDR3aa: CASSQEDSREAFF; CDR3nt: TGCGCCAGCAGCCAAGAAGACAGCCGTGAAGCTTTCTTT
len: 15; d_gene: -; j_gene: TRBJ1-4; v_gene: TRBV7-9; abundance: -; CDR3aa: CASSFDRGTNEKLFF; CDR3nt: TGTGCCAGCAGCTTCGACAGAGGTACAAATGAAAAACTGTTTTTT
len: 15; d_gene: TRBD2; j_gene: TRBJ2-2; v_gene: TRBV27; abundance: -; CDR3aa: CASSLSSGSIGELFF; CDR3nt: TGTGCCAGCAGTTTATCTAGCGGGAGTATCGGGGAGCTGTTTTTT
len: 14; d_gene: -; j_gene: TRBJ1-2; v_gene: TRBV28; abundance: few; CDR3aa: CASSVLGGRSGYTF; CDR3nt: TGTGCCAGCAGTGTACTAGGGGGTAGGAGTGGCTACACCTTC
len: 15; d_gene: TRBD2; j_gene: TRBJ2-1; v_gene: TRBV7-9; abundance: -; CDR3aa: CASSLDSGSIGEQFF; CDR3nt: TGTGCCAGCAGCTTGGATAGCGGGAGTATTGGTGAGCAGTTCTTC
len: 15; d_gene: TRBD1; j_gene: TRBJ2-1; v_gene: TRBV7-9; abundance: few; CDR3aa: CSSSLRQGEHGEQFF; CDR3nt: TGTTCCAGCAGCTTACGGCAGGGGGAACACGGTGAGCAGTTCTTC
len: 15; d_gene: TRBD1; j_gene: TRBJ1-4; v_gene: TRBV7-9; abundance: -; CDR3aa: CASSNTGAESEKLFF; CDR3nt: TGTGCCAGCAGCAACACAGGGGCCGAGAGCGAAAAACTGTTTTTT
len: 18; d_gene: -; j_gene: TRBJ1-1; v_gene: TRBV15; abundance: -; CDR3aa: CATSRGEGNDRQNTEAFF; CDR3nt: TGTGCCACCAGCAGAGGAGAAGGGAACGACAGGCAGAACACTGAAGCTTTCTTT
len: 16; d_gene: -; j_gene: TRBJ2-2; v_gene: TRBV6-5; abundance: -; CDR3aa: CASSYSVQGSRGELFF; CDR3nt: TGTGCCAGCAGTTACTCAGTCCAGGGGTCACGTGGGGAGCTGTTTTTT
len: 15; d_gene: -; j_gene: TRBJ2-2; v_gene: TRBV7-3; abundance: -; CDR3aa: CSSRLDTSYSGELFF; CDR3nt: TGTTCCAGCAGATTGGACACCTCGTACTCCGGGGAGCTGTTTTTT
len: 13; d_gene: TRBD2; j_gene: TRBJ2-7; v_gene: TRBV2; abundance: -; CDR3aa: CASRREGGYEQYF; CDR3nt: TGTGCCAGCAGGCGGGAGGGGGGCTACGAGCAGTACTTC
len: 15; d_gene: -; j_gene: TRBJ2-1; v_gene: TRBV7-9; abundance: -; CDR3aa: CASSLGAGAYNEQFF; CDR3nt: TGTGCCAGCAGCTTAGGAGCAGGCGCCTACAATGAGCAGTTCTTC
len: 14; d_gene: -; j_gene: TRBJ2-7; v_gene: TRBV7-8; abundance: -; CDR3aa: CASSLVGGLNEQYF; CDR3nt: TGTGCCAGCAGCTTAGTGGGGGGGCTAAACGAGCAGTACTTC
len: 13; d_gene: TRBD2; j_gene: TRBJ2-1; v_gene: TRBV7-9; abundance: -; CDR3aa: CASSPGSGEGQFF; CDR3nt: TGTGCCAGCAGCCCAGGGAGCGGGGAGGGGCAGTTCTTC
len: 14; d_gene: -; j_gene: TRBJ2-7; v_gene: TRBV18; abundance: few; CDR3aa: CASSPRQGSYEQYF; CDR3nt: TGTGCCAGCTCACCACGGCAGGGGTCGTACGAGCAGTACTTC
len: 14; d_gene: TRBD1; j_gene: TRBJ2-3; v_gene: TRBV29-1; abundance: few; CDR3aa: CSVRGDRGTDTQYF; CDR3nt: TGCAGCGTGAGGGGGGACAGGGGCACAGATACGCAGTATTTT
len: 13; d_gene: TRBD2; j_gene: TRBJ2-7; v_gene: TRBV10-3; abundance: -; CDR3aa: CAISELIAGEQYF; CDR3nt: TGTGCCATCAGTGAATTAATAGCGGGCGAGCAGTACTTC
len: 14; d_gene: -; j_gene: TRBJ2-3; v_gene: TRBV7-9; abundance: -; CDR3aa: CASSLVASTDTQYF; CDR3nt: TGTGCCAGCAGCTTAGTCGCGAGCACAGATACGCAGTATTTT
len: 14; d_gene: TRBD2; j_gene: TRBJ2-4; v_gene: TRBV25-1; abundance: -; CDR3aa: CASSEGASGNIQYF; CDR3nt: TGTGCCAGCAGTGAAGGGGCTAGCGGAAACATTCAGTACTTC
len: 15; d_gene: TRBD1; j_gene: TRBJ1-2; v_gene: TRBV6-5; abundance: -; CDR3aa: CASSYSTGGEGGYTF; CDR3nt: TGTGCCAGCAGTTACTCGACAGGGGGAGAGGGTGGCTACACCTTC
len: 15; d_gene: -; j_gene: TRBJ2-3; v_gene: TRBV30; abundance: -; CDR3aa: CAWSHPGGRKDTQYF; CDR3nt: TGTGCCTGGAGCCACCCCGGGGGACGAAAAGATACGCAGTATTTT
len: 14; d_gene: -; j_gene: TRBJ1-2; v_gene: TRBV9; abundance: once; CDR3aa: CASSVNGERNGYTF; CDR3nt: TGTGCCAGCAGCGTTAACGGGGAAAGGAATGGCTACACCTTC
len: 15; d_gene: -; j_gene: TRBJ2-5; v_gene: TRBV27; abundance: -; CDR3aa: CASRRAGDPLETQYF; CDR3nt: TGTGCCAGCAGGCGTGCAGGGGACCCTTTGGAGACCCAGTACTTC
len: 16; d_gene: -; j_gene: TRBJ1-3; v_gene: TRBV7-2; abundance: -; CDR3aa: CASSLVGGRTGNTIYF; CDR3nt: TGTGCCAGCAGCCTAGTGGGAGGCCGTACTGGAAACACCATATATTTT
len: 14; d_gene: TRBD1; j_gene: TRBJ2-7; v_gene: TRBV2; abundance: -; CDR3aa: CASSESRGLYEQYF; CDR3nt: TGTGCCAGCAGTGAATCGAGGGGGCTCTACGAGCAGTACTTC
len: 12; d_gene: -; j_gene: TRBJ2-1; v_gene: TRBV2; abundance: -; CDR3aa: CASSVRVNEQFF; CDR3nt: TGTGCCAGCAGTGTCCGGGTCAATGAGCAGTTCTTC
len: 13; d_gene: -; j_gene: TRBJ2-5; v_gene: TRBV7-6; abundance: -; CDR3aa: CASNSGVQETQYF; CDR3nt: TGTGCCAGCAACTCAGGGGTCCAAGAGACCCAGTACTTC
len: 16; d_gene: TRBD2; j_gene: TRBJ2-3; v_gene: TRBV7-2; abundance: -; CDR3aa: CASSPRTSGGTDTQYF; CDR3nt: TGTGCCAGCAGCCCCCGGACTAGCGGGGGCACAGATACGCAGTATTTT
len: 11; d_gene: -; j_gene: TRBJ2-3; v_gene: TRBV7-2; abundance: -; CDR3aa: CASSHPWPQYF; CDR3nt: TGTGCCAGCAGCCACCCGTGGCCGCAGTATTTT
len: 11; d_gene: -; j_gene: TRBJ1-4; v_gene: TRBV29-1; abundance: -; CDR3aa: CSVEEREKLFF; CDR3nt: TGCAGCGTTGAAGAACGGGAAAAACTGTTTTTT
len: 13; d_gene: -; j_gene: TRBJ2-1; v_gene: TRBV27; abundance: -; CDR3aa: CASSFGVNNEQFF; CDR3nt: TGTGCCAGCAGTTTCGGGGTCAACAATGAGCAGTTCTTC
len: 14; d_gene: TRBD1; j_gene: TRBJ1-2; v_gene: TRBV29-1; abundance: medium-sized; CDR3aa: CSVDGTGGGYGYTF; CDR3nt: TGCAGCGTTGATGGGACAGGGGGCGGTTATGGCTACACCTTC
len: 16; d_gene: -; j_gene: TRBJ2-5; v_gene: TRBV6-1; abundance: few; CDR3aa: CASSEGRQGWGETQYF; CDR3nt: TGTGCCAGCAGTGAAGGGCGCCAGGGCTGGGGAGAGACCCAGTACTTC
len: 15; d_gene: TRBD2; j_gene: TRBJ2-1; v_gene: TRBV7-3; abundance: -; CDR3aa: CASSTTGLEGGEQFF; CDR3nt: TGTGCCAGCAGCACCACGGGACTAGAGGGGGGTGAGCAGTTCTTC
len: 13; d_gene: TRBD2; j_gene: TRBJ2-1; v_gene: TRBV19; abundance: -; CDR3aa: CASGVAGDNEQFF; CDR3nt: TGTGCCAGTGGGGTAGCGGGGGACAATGAGCAGTTCTTC
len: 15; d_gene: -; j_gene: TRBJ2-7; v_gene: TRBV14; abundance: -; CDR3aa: CASSQDDGGPYEQYF; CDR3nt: TGTGCCAGCAGCCAAGACGACGGGGGTCCCTACGAGCAGTACTTC
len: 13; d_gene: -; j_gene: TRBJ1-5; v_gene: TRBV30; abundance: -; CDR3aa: CAWSASSNQPQHF; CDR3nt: TGTGCCTGGAGTGCATCTAGCAATCAGCCCCAGCATTTT
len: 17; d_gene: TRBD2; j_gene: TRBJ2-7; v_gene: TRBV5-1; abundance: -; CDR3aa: CASSPAGLAGDVYEQYF; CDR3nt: TGCGCCAGCAGCCCCGCGGGACTAGCGGGAGATGTCTACGAGCAGTACTTC
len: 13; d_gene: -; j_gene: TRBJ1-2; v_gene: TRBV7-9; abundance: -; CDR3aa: CSSSLQGNYGYTF; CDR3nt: TGTTCCAGCAGCCTGCAGGGCAACTATGGCTACACCTTC
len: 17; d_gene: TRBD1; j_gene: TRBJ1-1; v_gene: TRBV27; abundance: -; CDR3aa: CASSPKGTGPLNTEAFF; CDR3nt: TGTGCCAGCAGCCCAAAGGGGACAGGGCCTCTAAACACTGAAGCTTTCTTT
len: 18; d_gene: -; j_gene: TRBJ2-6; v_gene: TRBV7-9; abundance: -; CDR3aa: CASSNPLYRASGANVLTF; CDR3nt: TGTGCCAGCAGCAACCCTCTCTACAGGGCCTCTGGGGCCAACGTCCTGACTTTC
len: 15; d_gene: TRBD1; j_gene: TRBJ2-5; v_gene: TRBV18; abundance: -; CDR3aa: CASSPGQGMGETQYF; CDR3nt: TGTGCCAGCTCACCGGGACAGGGAATGGGAGAGACCCAGTACTTC
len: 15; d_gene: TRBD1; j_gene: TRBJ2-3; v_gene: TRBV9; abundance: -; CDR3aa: CASSLRTGSADTQYF; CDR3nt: TGTGCCAGCAGCCTCCGGACAGGGAGCGCAGATACGCAGTATTTT
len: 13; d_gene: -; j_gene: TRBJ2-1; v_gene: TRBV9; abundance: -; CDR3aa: CASSPPPGAEQFF; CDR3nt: TGTGCCAGCAGCCCCCCACCGGGAGCTGAGCAGTTCTTC
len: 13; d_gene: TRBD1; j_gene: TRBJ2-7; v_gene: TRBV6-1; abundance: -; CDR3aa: CASSTGASYEQYF; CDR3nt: TGTGCCAGCAGTACAGGGGCCTCCTACGAGCAGTACTTC
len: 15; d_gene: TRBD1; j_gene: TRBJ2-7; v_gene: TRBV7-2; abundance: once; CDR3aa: CASSITTGGSYEQYF; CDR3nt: TGTGCCAGCAGCATAACGACAGGGGGTTCCTACGAGCAGTACTTC
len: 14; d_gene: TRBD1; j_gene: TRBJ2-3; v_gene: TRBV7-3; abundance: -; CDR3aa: CASQGGLIGDTQYF; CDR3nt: TGTGCCTCACAGGGGGGACTTATTGGTGATACGCAGTATTTT
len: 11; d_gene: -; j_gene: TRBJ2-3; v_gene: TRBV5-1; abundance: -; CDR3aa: CASSELDTQYF; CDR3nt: TGCGCCAGCAGCGAGCTGGATACGCAGTATTTT